This passage covers 10 T cell receptor beta chains from one sample sequenced in a study of T-cell memory formation after mild COVID-19. One entry per CDR3 protein results from TCRdb running MiXCR on the 5' RACE reads. Found here are just over 350,000 distinct CDR3 sequences, approximately 14% of them singletons; the top ten hold roughly 22%. Sequencing was carried out using PBMCs or a T cell subset sorted from them (not recorded which). Every receptor here comes from a man aged 18 to 29 who had mild COVID-19 (a few samples of this study predate the infection). Cell type and time point are not known.

This clonotype was seen only a few times. The chain has TRBV15 and TRBJ1-2; TRBD1 agrees at 7 bases. Germline CDR1 reads LNHNV; CDR2 reads YYDKDF (reference sequence). The ends lost 0 bases at V and 5 bases at J; junction bases unmatched: 6. The CDR3 spans 15 residues. This CDR3 reads CATSRDSGGPYGYTF. CDR3 DNA: TGTGCCACCAGCAGAGATTCAGGGGGGCCTTATGGCTACACCTTC.

This clonotype was seen a single time. The rearrangement joins TRBV7-2 to TRBJ1-2; 7 bases line up with TRBD1. With 4 bases clipped from V and 8 bases from J, the junction kept 7 bases outside the gene matches. CDR3 length: 13 residues. Germline V gene data show CDR1 as SGHTA and CDR2 as FQGNSA. The chain's CDR3 is CASSSRTGSGYTF. CDR3 DNA: TGTGCCAGCAGCTCAAGGACAGGTAGCGGCTACACCTTC.

V usage is TRBV10-3 and J usage is TRBJ2-1; perhaps TRBD1 as D (6 bases). Trimming left V 4 bases short and J 3 bases short, with 16 bases between. Germline V gene lookup returns CDR1 ENHRY and CDR2 SYGVKD. The CDR3 sequence is 16 residues long. The CDR3 here is CAISGTSGTLYNEQFF. CDR3 bases: TGTGCCATCAGTGGCACGTCCGGGACACTCTACAATGAGCAGTTCTTC.

The DNA of the CDR3 is TGTGCCACCAGCAAGGGTATGGGGAACCCTCGTGAGGGCTACACCTTC. Residues: CATSKGMGNPREGYTF. This chain joins TRBV15 and TRBJ1-2; D unclear. The CDR3 loop spans 16 amino acids. Trimming left V 4 bases short and J 8 bases short, with 23 bases between. Germline V CDR1 and CDR2: LNHNV, YYDKDF (reference sequence).

The chain has TRBV5-1 and TRBJ2-3; a weak D match, TRBD2 (5 bases). Looked up from germline, CDR1 is SGHRS and CDR2 is YFSETQ. V dropped 0 bases and J dropped 0 bases, with 11 bases sitting between them. This CDR3 spans 16 amino acids. The DNA for the CDR3 is TGCGCCAGCAGCTTGGCCCCGGGGTTAAGCACAGATACGCAGTATTTT. Amino acids: CASSLAPGLSTDTQYF.

A few counts support this clonotype. The chain links TRBV30 to TRBJ1-1; D unresolved. The CDR3 covers 13 residues. V was pared by 5 bases and J by 5 bases, with 15 bases between. CDR1 is GTSNPN and CDR2 is SVGIG in the germline V gene (reference sequence). The CDR3: CAWEGSLGTEAFF. The DNA of the CDR3 is TGTGCCTGGGAGGGTTCCCTGGGGACTGAAGCTTTCTTT.

This clonotype was counted only a few times. The genes are TRBV5-4 and TRBJ1-6; D uncertain. Germline assignment: CDR1 SGHNT and CDR2 YYREEE (reference sequence). V lost 4 bases to trimming and J lost 7 bases, with 9 bases between them. The CDR3 totals 13 residues. CDR3 amino acids: CASSLYANSPLHF. The CDR3 region has the DNA TGTGCCAGCAGCCTGTATGCCAATTCACCCCTCCACTTT.

The gene calls are TRBV12-3 or TRBV12-4 and TRBJ1-5; weak D call: TRBD1 (6 bases). The CDR3 totals 15 residues. V lost 4 bases to trimming and J lost 0 bases, with 10 bases between them. The CDR3 is CASSSDSYSNQPQHF. The CDR3 DNA reads as TGTGCCAGCAGTTCGGACAGTTATAGCAATCAGCCCCAGCATTTT.

This clonotype has at least ten counts. The chain is built from TRBV5-1 and TRBJ1-6; D gene unclear. The germline V and J ends were trimmed by 5 bases and 7 bases, with 10 bases remaining between them. This CDR3 spans 13 amino acids. The germline CDR1 and CDR2 sequences are SGHRS and YFSETQ. CDR3 DNA sequence: TGCGCCAGCAGTCAAAAGCGGAATTCACCCCTCCACTTT. Protein sequence: CASSQKRNSPLHF.

J is TRBJ2-1 and V is TRBV7-3; D perhaps matches TRBD2 (7 bases). The germline V gene encodes CDR1 SGHTA and CDR2 FQGTGA. Deletions cut 2 bases from V and 10 bases from J, with 18 bases between. The CDR3 has 15 residues. Written as DNA, the CDR3 is TGTGCCAGCAGCTTATCGGGGGGACAAATGAAGGAGCAGTTCTTC. Translated: CASSLSGGQMKEQFF. The full variable domain, rest sourced from reference TRBV7-3 and TRBJ2-1, is GAGVSQTPSNKVTEKGKYVELRCDPISGHTALYWYRQSLGQGPEFLIYFQGTGAADDSGLPNDRFFAVRPEGSVSTLKIQRTERGDSAVYLCASSLSGGQMKEQFFGPGTRLTVL.